This T cell receptor beta chain was captured by sequencing in a study of blood T cell repertoires in COVID-19. The overall study: Researchers got acute and convalescent COVID-19 samples from the United States, Italy and Spain. In each case, the material was cDNA or gDNA derived from T cells, B-cell-depleted T cells, or PBMCs.

V lost 6 bases, J lost 1 base, and 12 bases lay in between. Per the germline V gene, CDR1 is LNHDA and CDR2 is SQIVND (reference sequence). The CDR3 extends over 14 amino acids. Source study methods: Reference gene primer amplification gave nucleated cell count estimates. Measured with immunoSEQ multiplex PCR; TCRdb has only the in-frame clones, and not every one. D and trimming come from the DNA, and the V and J calls and clone size come from that table. Of roughly 300,000 clones in the sample, around 88% were seen once. The chain couples TRBV19 to TRBJ1-1; no clear D. The sequence derives from a woman in her fifties or sixties with acute or convalescent COVID-19. The sequenced material came from peripheral blood. CDR3 sequence reads: CASRQGLANTEAFF. The CDR3 DNA follows: TGTGCCAGTAGGCAAGGGCTAGCGAACACTGAAGCTTTCTTT.